This T cell receptor (beta chain) appears in the sequencing data of a study of cytomegalovirus exposure and HLA in healthy donors (dated by TCRdb to the late 2010s). With respect to the entire study: An earlier analysis of several hundred of the donors reported about 260 Gb of sequence data and 117 million unique TCR beta sequences obtained from approximately 180 million T cells. Roughly 300 gigabases of sequencing data and tens of millions of unique TCR sequences were included in an early release covering several hundred HLA-typed donors. Of the roughly 400 genotyped donors, 65% to 90% were placed in the genetic ancestry cluster associated with self-reported Caucasian donors. The study aimed to test whether signatures of past pathogen exposure could be identified by cataloging public T cell receptors. Using immunosequencing, the study profiled T cell repertoires from 666 subjects and related those repertoires to cytomegalovirus serostatus. In addition to the first cohort of roughly 700 subjects, a separate validation cohort of some 120 different subjects was used. To predict cytomegalovirus infection status, the study combined high-throughput TCR immunosequencing, statistical association of individual TCRs with disease status, and machine learning. To study patterns of TCR occurrence, a later analysis re-analyzed previously published TCR beta repertoires from 550 to 800 donors and added high-resolution HLA genotyping. The later analysis used no new phenotypic data to find candidate immune exposures, relying instead on TCR beta sequences and their occurrence across donors. To decide whether each TCR beta V gene segment behaved as functional or pseudogenic, an earlier analysis of some 600 of the donors relied on high-throughput TCR beta sequencing. Donor age, sex, ethnicity and CMV serostatus were compiled together with the repertoire data. Genome-wide SNP genotypes for about 60% of the roughly 700 donors were used in a later genetic analysis, which treated that subset as a discovery cohort. All discovery cohort repertoires had been generated using a single sequencing platform. Both class I and class II loci were covered by HLA typing, at four-digit resolution. Typing coverage varied by locus: about 629-640 donors for A, B, C, DRB1 and DQB1; more than 500 for DQA1; 606 for DPA1; roughly 450 for DPB1. About five DR-DQ haplotypes were treated as single units for association and clustering because of strong linkage in the cohort. On average, 235,054 unique TCR beta nucleotide sequences were sequenced per donor among about 400 genotyped donors of the cohort, with roughly a sixth of those sequences being non-productive. What the research found in general, with its limitations: A later analysis found that TCR association rates varied across HLA loci, with DRB1 alleles showing the most associated TCRs and HLA-C alleles the fewest. Cytomegalovirus status was reported to be diagnosed by the classifier with high specificity and sensitivity in both the original and validation cohorts. A total of 150 to 200 TCR beta chains were listed by the study as associated with cytomegalovirus. Because counts were too low, more than 15 rarely observed V segments, including chromosome 9 orphons, were left out of the earlier analysis of approximately 500 of the donors. HLA typing was unavailable for some donors at each locus, so association tests used only the typed subset. Roughly uniform sequencing depth across donors was assumed in presence/absence analyses, although this assumption may not hold. Some IMGT-functional V segments, including TRBV6-2 and TRBV6-3, could not be told apart with the 87-base-pair reads, so those segments were excluded. In a later analysis, HLA-associated TCR beta chains showed more clonal expansion and lower generation probabilities than non-associated chains that were equally common. Specific HLA alleles were associated with 15,000 to 20,000 TCR beta sequences at a false discovery rate of 0.05 in a later analysis. Most TCR sequences were observed very rarely across donors, whereas some public TCRs were present in many individuals. When HLA alleles, especially DR and DQ, strongly co-occurred, TCR associations were difficult to assign to individual alleles. This cohort had only TCR beta chains sequenced, and the lack of alpha or paired-chain data limited which features could be detected. A later analysis found that most CMV-associated TCR beta chains appeared HLA-restricted, with HLA associations seemingly driven largely by CMV exposure. The authors suggested that the approach could potentially be extended to other disease states and immunological phenotypes. Three of the identified cytomegalovirus-associated TCR beta chains were confirmed in vitro to be specific for cytomegalovirus antigens. A further reported finding was that TCR beta sequences accurately predicted the HLA-A and HLA-B alleles for most subjects in the first cohort. Linkage disequilibrium might explain the correlated functional status among segregating V segments, but an unknown experimental factor could not be ruled out. Broadly in line with IMGT annotations, most TCR beta V segments showed up in productive rearrangements about 87% or about 30% of the time in an earlier analysis of several hundred of the donors. In a later genetic analysis, a missense DCLRE1C variant was associated with V-gene and J-gene trimming of TCR beta chains, and the association was replicated in an independent cohort. A later genetic analysis reported fewer N-insertions in productive TCRs among donors in an Asian-associated ancestry cluster than the roughly 690-donor mean. A cluster of highly shared sequence variants was judged likely to represent a technical artifact of the sequencing pipeline. According to a later analysis, parvovirus B19, influenza, CMV and Epstein-Barr virus appeared linked to several top co-occurrence clusters. CMV serostatus was the only immune exposure information available for the cohort.

Receptor libraries were prepared by the immunoSEQ multiplex PCR assay. For the multiplex PCR, a mixture combining 60 forward primers for TCR Vbeta segments and 13 reverse primers for TCR Jbeta segments was used. The CDR3 region of rearranged TCR beta genes was amplified from genomic DNA with a multiplex PCR assay. The amplified TCR beta libraries were sequenced on the Illumina HiSeq System as 87-base-pair reads. From the authors' description of their analysis: A later analysis tallied approximately 87 million unique TCR beta chains across the 700 or so repertoires, and about 12 million of those chains were shared by two or more donors. To remove PCR and sequencing errors, raw reads were error-corrected and collapsed into unique sequences using a nearest-neighbor algorithm that merged closely related sequences. CDR3 sequences were aligned to IMGT reference sequences to assign V, D and J gene segments. For a sequence to be retained, at least a six-nucleotide match to both a V gene segment and a J gene segment was required. A rearrangement counted as productive if the CDR3 had no stop codons and remained in frame with V and J, and every other rearrangement counted as non-productive. CDR3 was defined by IMGT convention, running from the second conserved V-encoded cysteine to the conserved J-encoded phenylalanine. In an earlier analysis of around 640 of the donors, sequences lacking an unambiguous match to a single V gene segment were excluded. An earlier analysis of a few hundred of the donors called V segments functional above 56.7% productive rearrangements and segregating when the between-donor standard deviation exceeded 5%. A statistical classification framework was built for diagnosing cytomegalovirus status from the catalog of TCR beta chain sequences. V and J gene assignment, in a later analysis, came from comparing TCR nucleotide sequences with IMGT/GENE-DB human TR gene sequences. The TCRdist pipeline was used in a later analysis to assign CDR3 sequences and most-parsimonious VDJ recombination scenarios. In a later analysis, each TCR beta chain was defined by its CDR3 amino acid sequence together with its V-gene family, and reads without a unique V-gene family were excluded. A later analysis removed over 500 highly shared, low-generation-probability nucleotide sequences to deal with suspected cross-contamination and a sequencing artifact. A later analysis calculated a clonal expansion index for each public chain from normalized within-repertoire ranks of inferred template counts. A later analysis computed generation probabilities with a VDJ recombination model fitted to out-of-frame rearrangements, and checked the results against IGoR. A later analysis scored TCR-TCR, TCR-HLA and TCR-CMV co-occurrence with hypergeometric tests, applying a repertoire-size bias correction to TCR pairs. In a later analysis, false discovery rates were estimated by permuting HLA or CMV assignments 20 times. In a later analysis, co-occurring TCRs were grouped using DBSCAN, with TCRdist sequence similarity added in when clustering inside HLA-allele-positive subsets. Co-occurrence clustering excluded repertoires with fewer than 30,000 or more than 120,000 public chains, plus five with anomalous nucleotide sharing. What TCRdb holds here is the immuneACCESS table cut down to in-frame rearrangements. Part of the clones is not present; checked against another copy, under half of the missing clones reflect an unresolved V gene, and the others are unexplained. D and trimming come from the DNA, and the V and J calls and clone size come from that table. Present in this sample are roughly 280,000 clones, under 80% of which were seen just once. The ten most abundant clones make up roughly 2.4% of the sample.

The cohort consisted of more than 650 healthy bone marrow donors. Cohort members were all nominally healthy when sampled, although unrecorded immune exposures were likely present. The donor tested CMV seronegative, placing the donor among the 350 to 400 seronegative members of the cohort. Each donor provided a peripheral blood sample, and peripheral blood mononuclear cells were used for TCR beta sequencing. Genomic DNA extraction from the blood cell samples was performed with the Qiagen DNeasy Blood Extraction Kit. As to this clone: Its antigen is unknown. There are no base qualities to consult, and no much larger clone falls within one base.

V loses 2 bases at its end and J loses 0 bases; junction bases beyond the gene matches: 2. Looking up the germline V gene yields CDR1 MGHRA and CDR2 YSYEKL. The CDR3, cysteine through phenylalanine, is 18 amino acids long. Only the CDR3 DNA stays, 54 bases, in frame from base 1. Material for sequencing was PBMCs. In this chain, TRBV4-1 is recombined with TRBJ2-6, with 12 bases aligning to TRBD2. The clonotype originates from a female donor in good health and CMV-seronegative. CDR3 region: CASSQPTSGSSGANVLTF. The DNA is TGCGCCAGCAGCCAACCGACTAGCGGGAGCTCTGGGGCCAACGTCCTGACTTTC.